Listed below are T cell receptor beta chains from one sample, sequenced in a study of shared clonotypes between healthy human individuals. The table came from immunoSEQ multiplex PCR; TCRdb's copy has only in-frame clones and leaves some out. The table lists roughly 2,000,000 clones, approximately 95% of them singletons. The sequencing input was naive CD8+ T cells sorted from blood. These receptors were taken from a man younger than 30 in good health. Each CDR3 is given with its conserved first and last residue. D genes are given only for firm matches. Size values are once, few and many counts, or a class for expanded clones, and some rows have none.

NA,once,TRBV10-2,TRBJ2-1,TGCGCCAGCAGTGAGGGGGGAGGCAATGAGCAGTTCTTC,CASSEGGGNEQFF
NA,NA,TRBV4-1,TRBJ1-1,TGCGCCAGCAGCCCCGTAGGTAGAACTGAAGCTTTCTTT,CASSPVGRTEAFF
NA,once,TRBV29-1,TRBJ1-2,TGCAGCGTTGAAGATCGGGGCTCCTATGGCTACACCTTC,CSVEDRGSYGYTF
NA,NA,TRBV25-1,TRBJ1-3,TGTGCCAGCAGTGAATGGGGGAGCTCTGGAAACACCATATATTTT,CASSEWGSSGNTIYF
NA,NA,TRBV6-1,TRBJ1-4,TGCCCCACCTTACAAACAACTAATGAAAAACTGTTTTTT,CPTLQTTNEKLFF
NA,NA,TRBV27,TRBJ2-1,TGTGCCAGCAGCTACAACGGAGGTTCCTACAATGAGCAGTTCTTC,CASSYNGGSYNEQFF
TRBD1,NA,TRBV27,TRBJ2-4,TGTGCCAGCAGTCTAGGACCAGGGACAGGGAAAAAAAACATTCAGTACTTC,CASSLGPGTGKKNIQYF
NA,NA,TRBV25-1,TRBJ1-1,TGTGCCAGCACCCCAGGGTTGGCCTTCAACACTGAAGCTTTCTTT,CASTPGLAFNTEAFF
NA,NA,TRBV4-1,TRBJ2-5,TGCGCCAGCAGCCCAGGCGAGAACAGGGTGCAAGAGACCCAGTACTTC,CASSPGENRVQETQYF
NA,NA,TRBV7-9,TRBJ2-2,TGTGCCAGCGTCGGAACCGCCACCGGGGAGCTGTTTTTT,CASVGTATGELFF
TRBD2,NA,TRBV10-3,TRBJ2-7,TGTGCCACCGCCGGGGGGACTTCCTACGAGCAGTACTTC,CATAGGTSYEQYF
TRBD1,NA,TRBV7-9,TRBJ1-1,TGTGCCAGCAGCCCAGGGACAGGGGATATGAACACTGAAGCTTTCTTT,CASSPGTGDMNTEAFF
NA,NA,TRBV6-1,TRBJ2-7,TGTGCCAGCAGTGGTAGCGTCAGCTCCTACGAGCAGTACTTC,CASSGSVSSYEQYF
TRBD1,NA,TRBV4-3,TRBJ2-2,TGCGCCAGCAGCCAAGATGGGTGGCAGGGGGCTCGTACCGGGGAGCTGTTTTTT,CASSQDGWQGARTGELFF
NA,NA,TRBV15,TRBJ2-1,TGTGCCACCAGCAGAGATCTGGAGGACGAGCAGTTCTTC,CATSRDLEDEQFF
NA,once,TRBV21-1,TRBJ2-5,TGTGCCAGCAGCAAAGGGAGGGGGGGCCTGGAGACCCAGTACTTC,CASSKGRGGLETQYF
NA,NA,TRBV6-5,TRBJ2-7,TGTGCCAGCAGTTACTTCTCGGGGGCAACCTACGAGCAGTACTTC,CASSYFSGATYEQYF
NA,NA,TRBV4-1,TRBJ2-1,TGCGCCAGCAGGCGCTTGGGAGGCTCCTACAATGAGCAGTTCTTC,CASRRLGGSYNEQFF
NA,NA,TRBV4-1,TRBJ2-7,TGCGCCAGCAGCCCCCGGGACATAAGCTACGAGCAGTACTTC,CASSPRDISYEQYF
NA,NA,TRBV13,TRBJ2-3,TGTGCCAGCAGCCCACAATCAGATACGCAGTATTTT,CASSPQSDTQYF
TRBD1,NA,TRBV30,TRBJ1-6,TGTGCCTGGAGTTTCGAGGGGGCTTTTAATTCACCCCTCCACTTT,CAWSFEGAFNSPLHF
TRBD1,NA,TRBV27,TRBJ2-2,TGTGCCAGCAGTTCCCGACAGGGGTTGAACACCGGGGAGCTGTTTTTT,CASSSRQGLNTGELFF
NA,NA,TRBV27,TRBJ2-7,TGTGCCAGCAGTTTGGGCAGGAGAGGCTACGAGCAGTACTTC,CASSLGRRGYEQYF
TRBD1,NA,TRBV27,TRBJ1-2,TGTGCCAGCAGTCCATCGACAGGGGAAAAAGACAATGGCTACACCTTC,CASSPSTGEKDNGYTF
TRBD1,NA,TRBV9,TRBJ1-3,TGTGCCAGCAGCGATCCCCAGGGGGTAGACTCTGGAAACACCATATATTTT,CASSDPQGVDSGNTIYF
NA,NA,TRBV27,TRBJ2-7,TGTGCCAGCAGGATGTGGGCTGGAAGCTCCTACGAGCAGTACTTC,CASRMWAGSSYEQYF
TRBD2,NA,TRBV7-9,TRBJ2-1,TGTGCCAGCAGCTTAGGGTCACTAGCGGGGCCCAGGGATTACAATGAGCAGTTCTTC,CASSLGSLAGPRDYNEQFF
NA,few,TRBV19,TRBJ2-7,TGTGCCAGTAGTGGCGGCGGCTCCTACGAGCAGTACTTC,CASSGGGSYEQYF
NA,NA,TRBV15,TRBJ1-5,TGTGCCACCAGCAGCTGGGATCAGCCCCAGCATTTT,CATSSWDQPQHF
TRBD1,NA,TRBV27,TRBJ1-6,TGTGCCAGCAGCCCGGACAGGTCATACTCACCCCTCCACTTT,CASSPDRSYSPLHF
NA,NA,TRBV4-3,TRBJ2-1,TGCGCCAGCAGCCAAGCTTTGGGTTATGAGCAGTTCTTC,CASSQALGYEQFF
NA,NA,TRBV4-3,TRBJ2-7,TGCGCCAGCAGCCAAGATTGGGGGGCGTACGAGCAGTACTTC,CASSQDWGAYEQYF
NA,NA,TRBV7-9,TRBJ1-6,TGTGCCTGTTCGGCATATAATTCACCCCTCCACTTT,CACSAYNSPLHF
NA,NA,TRBV29-1,TRBJ2-7,TGCAGCGTCGGACGGGAGTACGAGCAGTACTTC,CSVGREYEQYF
NA,NA,TRBV5-1,TRBJ2-1,TGCGCCAGCAGCTCTGGGGATGAGCAGTTCTTC,CASSSGDEQFF
NA,NA,TRBV27,TRBJ1-1,TGTGCCAGCAGTTTGGGACGACTGAACACTGAAGCTTTCTTT,CASSLGRLNTEAFF
TRBD2,NA,TRBV7-6,TRBJ2-1,TGTGCCAGCAGCATCTCTAGCGGGTTCTACAATGAGCAGTTCTTC,CASSISSGFYNEQFF
TRBD2,NA,TRBV7-6,TRBJ2-7,TGTGCCAGCAGCCCTGGGACTAGCGGAACCTACGAGCAGTACTTC,CASSPGTSGTYEQYF
NA,NA,TRBV7-3,TRBJ2-3,TGTGCCAGCAGCTTATGGGGGGACACAGATACGCAGTATTTT,CASSLWGDTDTQYF
NA,NA,TRBV9,TRBJ1-3,TGTGCCAGCAGCGCATGGGGGCCTGGAAACACCATATATTTT,CASSAWGPGNTIYF
NA,NA,TRBV28,TRBJ1-4,TGTGCCAGCAGTTTATTCACAGGGAATGAAAAACTGTTTTTT,CASSLFTGNEKLFF
NA,NA,TRBV5-6,TRBJ2-7,TGTGCCAGCAGCTTGGGGGCTCCCTACGAGCAGTACTTC,CASSLGAPYEQYF
NA,NA,TRBV5-1,TRBJ2-7,TGCGCCAGCAGCTTGAGGACAGACTACGAGCAGTACTTC,CASSLRTDYEQYF
TRBD2,NA,TRBV9,TRBJ2-5,TGTGCCAGCAGCCCATTCGGGGGGAAAGAGACCCAGTACTTC,CASSPFGGKETQYF
TRBD2,NA,TRBV19,TRBJ2-7,TGTGCCAGTAGTACCGGACTAGATAGGTCCTACGAGCAGTACTTC,CASSTGLDRSYEQYF
NA,NA,TRBV7-7,TRBJ2-3,TGTGCTAGCAGCGACGGCCCTGGGACGTTGGGCACAGATACGCAGTATTTT,CASSDGPGTLGTDTQYF
TRBD2,NA,TRBV4-3,TRBJ2-7,TGCGCCAGCAGTCCAGCGGGAGGGCCCAACGAGCAGTACTTC,CASSPAGGPNEQYF
NA,NA,TRBV5-1,TRBJ1-1,TGCGCCAGCAGCTCTGGAGGGGAAAACACTGAAGCTTTCTTT,CASSSGGENTEAFF
NA,NA,TRBV15,TRBJ1-4,TGTGCCACCAGCAGAGCAGTAGGGCAGGTCAATGAAAAACTGTTTTTT,CATSRAVGQVNEKLFF
NA,NA,TRBV27,TRBJ2-7,TGTGCCAGCAGCTTTCTTGGGAGTACCTACGAGCAGTACTTC,CASSFLGSTYEQYF
NA,NA,TRBV6-1,TRBJ2-7,TGTGCCAGCAGTACCGACTGGACAGTCTCCTACGAGCAGTACTTC,CASSTDWTVSYEQYF
TRBD1,NA,TRBV29-1,TRBJ1-1,TGCAGCGTTACGCAACAGGGGTCTGAAGCTTTCTTT,CSVTQQGSEAFF
TRBD1,NA,TRBV6-1,TRBJ1-2,TGTGCCAGCAGTGACTGGACAGGCTGGTCGGATGGCTACACCTTC,CASSDWTGWSDGYTF
NA,NA,TRBV6-6,TRBJ1-1,TGTGCCAGCAGTTTTGGACGGTTCTTCACTGAAGCTTTCTTT,CASSFGRFFTEAFF